The 3 T cell receptor beta chains given below trace back to one sample, sequenced in a study of T cell responses to AZD1222 COVID-19 vaccine. Libraries were prepared by immunoSEQ multiplex PCR; TCRdb keeps only in-frame clonotypes and omits some of them. The sample carries 130,000 or so clones, 80% to 90% recorded once. The sequenced sample was peripheral blood, obtained 28 days after the second AZD1222 dose. The receptors were gathered from an adult who received the AZD1222 COVID-19 vaccine.

In DNA form, the CDR3 reads TGTGCCAGCACCCCGGGAGTCGACTATGGCTACACCTTC. Encoded protein: CASTPGVDYGYTF. The V call is TRBV2, the J call TRBJ1-2; D is undetermined. The CDR3 runs to 13 residues. The germline V gene has CDR1 SNHLY and CDR2 FYNNEI. V lost 7 bases to trimming and J lost 3 bases, with 12 bases between them.

V usage is TRBV25-1 and J usage is TRBJ1-6; D remains ambiguous. The CDR3 has 13 amino acids. CDR1 is MGHDK, CDR2 SYGVNS, per germline. Trimming removed 2 bases at V and 13 bases at J, with 12 bases between. In nucleotides, the CDR3 is TGTGCCAGCAGTGAAGGGGTCGGCATTCCCCTCCACTTT. Its translation is CASSEGVGIPLHF. The full variable domain, in which reference TRBV25-1 and TRBJ1-6 provide the parts outside the CDR3, is EADIYQTPRYLVIGTGKKITLECSQTMGHDKMYWYQQDPGMELHLIHYSYGVNSTEKGDLSSESTVSRIRTEHFPLTLESARPSHTSQYLCASSEGVGIPLHFGNGTRLTVT.

CDR3 sequence: CASGLASGSGETQYF. CDR3 coding DNA: TGTGCTAGTGGTTTGGCTAGCGGGAGTGGAGAGACCCAGTACTTC. V is TRBV12-5 and J is TRBJ2-5; 10 nucleotides agree with TRBD2. J gave up 4 bases and V 1 base, and 3 bases lay outside the gene matches. The CDR3 sequence is 15 residues long. The germline V gene has CDR1 LGHNT and CDR2 FRNRAP.